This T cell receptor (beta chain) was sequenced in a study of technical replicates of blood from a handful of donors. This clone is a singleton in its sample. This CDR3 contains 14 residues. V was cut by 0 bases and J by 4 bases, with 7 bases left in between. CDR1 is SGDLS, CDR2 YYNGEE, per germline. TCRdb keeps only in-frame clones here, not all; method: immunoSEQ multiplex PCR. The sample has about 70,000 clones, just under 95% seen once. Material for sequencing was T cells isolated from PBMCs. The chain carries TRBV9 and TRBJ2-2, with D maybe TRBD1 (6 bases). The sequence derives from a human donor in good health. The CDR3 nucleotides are TGTGCCAGCAGCGTAGACAGGGCCACCGGGGAGCTGTTTTTT. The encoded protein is CASSVDRATGELFF.